Listed here are 10 T cell receptor beta chains from one sample, sequenced in a study of cytomegalovirus exposure and HLA in healthy donors (dated by TCRdb to about 2017). Library creation used the immunoSEQ multiplex PCR assay. For the multiplex PCR, a mixture combining 60 forward primers for TCR Vbeta segments and 13 reverse primers for TCR Jbeta segments was used. TCRdb re-hosts the immuneACCESS table, in-frame sequences only. Its copies lack some clones; in the studies checked, an unresolved V gene accounts for under half of them, and the cause for the rest is not known. Recorded for this sample are some 190,000 clones; over 70% of them occurred a single time. The top ten clonotypes cover over 1.1% of the sample. Sequenced sample: PBMCs. These receptors came from a man aged 18 to 35 in good health and CMV-seronegative.

The V gene is TRBV5-1, the J gene TRBJ1-2; 9 bases match TRBD1. There are 15 residues in the CDR3. Germline V gene lookup returns CDR1 SGHRS and CDR2 YFSETQ. Germline trimming cut 4 bases from V and 7 bases from J; bases unmatched to any gene: 11. CDR3 amino acids: CASSLGQGIFCGYTF. The CDR3 bases are TGCGCCAGCAGCCTCGGACAGGGGATTTTCTGTGGCTACACCTTC.

V is TRBV27 and J is TRBJ2-1, with D uncertain. V shed 5 bases and J shed 4 bases, with 9 bases lying between them. Germline V gene sequence: CDR1 MNHEY, CDR2 SMNVEV (reference sequence). The CDR3 spans 13 residues. The CDR3 here is CASSPPQYNEQFF. The CDR3 nucleotides read TGTGCCAGCAGTCCCCCCCAATACAATGAGCAGTTCTTC.

This clone was counted many times. For the CDR3, the DNA is TGTGCCAGCAGATCGGGACACAGAAACACAGATACGCAGTATTTT. It specifies CASRSGHRNTDTQYF. The chain combines TRBV6-5 with TRBJ2-3; a possible D gene is TRBD1 (6 bases). The V gene's germline CDR1 is MNHEY and CDR2 SVGAGI. The CDR3 length is 15 residues. Trimming took 6 bases from V and 2 from J, leaving 15 bases between them.

The chain joins TRBV4-3 to TRBJ1-2; possible D gene TRBD1, 6 bases. The CDR3 covers 16 residues. V gave up 1 base and J gave up 6 bases, with 18 bases separating them. Germline V lookup: CDR1 LGHNA, CDR2 YSLEER. The CDR3 DNA reads TGCGCCAGCAGCCAAGCCCTGACAGGTGCCCTAAATGGCTACACCTTC. This encodes CASSQALTGALNGYTF.

In its sample, this clone was seen a few times. CDR3 in DNA: TGTGCCAGCAGCTTAGTAGGGGGCCATCAGACCCAGTACTTC. Protein sequence: CASSLVGGHQTQYF. The rearrangement joins TRBV7-2 to TRBJ2-5; TRBD1 matches 7 bases. The CDR3 extends over 14 amino acids. V gave up 1 base and J gave up 6 bases; unmatched junction bases: 5. CDR1 and CDR2 from the germline V gene are SGHTA and FQGNSA.

The rearrangement joins TRBV6-1 to TRBJ1-2, with D possibly being TRBD1 (6 bases). Germline V gives CDR1 MNHNS, CDR2 SASEGT. The CDR3 spans 17 residues. Trimming removed 4 bases at V and 4 bases at J, with 22 bases between. In DNA, the CDR3 is TGTGCCAGCAGTGCCCTCGCGGACAGTACTTCCACCTATGGCTACACCTTC. It codes for CASSALADSTSTYGYTF.

V usage is TRBV6-5 and J usage is TRBJ2-3; no firm D call. In germline, CDR1 is MNHEY, CDR2 SVGAGI. V lost 5 bases to trimming and J lost 1 base, with 13 bases between them. CDR3 size: 15 residues. CDR3 nucleotide sequence: TGTGCCAGCAGTAAACAGTTCACTCGCACAGATACGCAGTATTTT. Protein: CASSKQFTRTDTQYF.

The chain has TRBV7-9 and TRBJ1-5; D unresolved. The length of the CDR3 is 14 residues. V lost 2 bases, J lost 0 bases, and 5 bases lay in between. Germline V gene data show CDR1 as SEHNR and CDR2 as FQNEAQ (reference sequence). The CDR3 here is CASSLTHSNQPQHF. CDR3 nucleotides: TGTGCCAGCAGCTTAACTCATAGCAATCAGCCCCAGCATTTT.

The CDR3 bases are TGTGCCAGCAGCCCCCAGGGATTGGGTTCACCCCTCCACTTT. Residues: CASSPQGLGSPLHF. The chain links TRBV7-8 to TRBJ1-6; perhaps TRBD1 as D (5 bases). Trimming stripped 5 bases from V and 9 bases from J, with 14 bases between. There are 14 residues in the CDR3. Looked up from germline, CDR1 is SGHVS and CDR2 is FQNEAQ.

The CDR3 DNA sequence: TGTGCCAGCTCACCACCGGGTCTAGCGGGAGGGCCGAGGAACAATGAGCAGTTCTTC. Translated: CASSPPGLAGGPRNNEQFF. The chain combines TRBV18 with TRBJ2-1; 12 bases align to TRBD2. Germline CDR1 reads KGHSH; CDR2 reads LQKENI. V was clipped by 0 bases and J by 5 bases; unmatched bases: 11. The CDR3 is 19 residues long.